Following are 3 T cell receptor beta chains from one sample sequenced in a study of T cells in Graves' hyperthyroidism and ophthalmopathy. RNA transcripts yielded amplified TCR beta CDR3 regions. During a first-round RT-PCR of the TCR CDR3, the HTBI primer set was used. TCRdb itself ran the multiplex PCR reads through MiXCR, one entry per CDR3 protein. This table has about 510,000 distinct CDR3 sequences, approximately 14% appearing once. What was sequenced was blood. The receptor set was obtained from a woman aged 35 to 49 with Graves' hyperthyroidism.

The table lists this clonotype with many counts. The chain has TRBV7-3 and TRBJ1-1; 8 nucleotides line up with TRBD1. Germline V gene sequence: CDR1 SGHTA, CDR2 FQGTGA. V was pared by 1 base and J by 7 bases, with 5 bases of the junction left unmatched. This CDR3 is 14 amino acids long. The CDR3 reads CASSLNRGNDEAFF. The CDR3 DNA reads TGTGCCAGCAGCTTAAACAGGGGGAATGATGAAGCTTTCTTT. Full variable domain (remainder filled in from reference TRBV7-3 and TRBJ1-1): GAGVSQTPSNKVTEKGKYVELRCDPISGHTALYWYRQSLGQGPEFLIYFQGTGAADDSGLPNDRFFAVRPEGSVSTLKIQRTERGDSAVYLCASSLNRGNDEAFFGQGTRLTVV.

In this sample, this clonotype turned up many times. This chain links TRBV11-2 with TRBJ2-5; 8 nucleotides match TRBD1. The germline V gene has CDR1 SGHAT and CDR2 FQNNGV. The length of the CDR3 is 16 residues. Trimming at V came to 4 bases and at J to 0 bases, leaving 7 bases not matched to a gene. The CDR3 loop reads CASSSWTGLYQETQYF. CDR3 sequence (DNA): TGTGCCAGCAGCTCTTGGACAGGGCTTTACCAAGAGACCCAGTACTTC.

This clonotype was counted many times. This chain connects TRBV5-6 to TRBJ2-2; the D gene is possibly TRBD2 (5 bases). The CDR3 spans 16 residues. V lost 4 bases, J lost 0 bases, and 13 bases lay in between. Germline V CDR1 and CDR2: SGHDT, YYEEEE. The CDR3 spells CASSHGWRPNTGELFF. CDR3 nucleotide sequence: TGTGCCAGCAGCCATGGATGGAGGCCGAACACCGGGGAGCTGTTTTTT.